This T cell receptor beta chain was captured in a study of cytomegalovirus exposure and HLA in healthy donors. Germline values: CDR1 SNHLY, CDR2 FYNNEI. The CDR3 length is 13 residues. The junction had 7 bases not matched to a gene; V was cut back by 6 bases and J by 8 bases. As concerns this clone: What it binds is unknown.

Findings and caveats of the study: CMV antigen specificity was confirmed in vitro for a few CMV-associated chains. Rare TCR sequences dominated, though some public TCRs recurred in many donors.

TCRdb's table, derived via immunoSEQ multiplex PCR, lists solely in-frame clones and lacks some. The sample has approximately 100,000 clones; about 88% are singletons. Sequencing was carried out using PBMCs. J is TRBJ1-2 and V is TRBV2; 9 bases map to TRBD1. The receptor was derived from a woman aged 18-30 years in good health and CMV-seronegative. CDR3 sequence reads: CASSRDRAQGYTF. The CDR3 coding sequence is TGTGCCAGCAGCCGGGACAGGGCTCAAGGCTACACCTTC.